This TCR beta chain was captured in a study of blood T cell repertoires in COVID-19. Overall study context: Samples taken during acute and convalescent COVID-19 were collected in the United States, Italy and Spain. T cells, B-cell-depleted T cells, or PBMCs supplied cDNA or gDNA.

In germline, CDR1 is MNHEY, CDR2 SVGAGI. The CDR3 has 14 amino acids. V dropped 6 bases and J dropped 2 bases, with 11 bases sitting between them. Per the original methods: Amplification of reference gene primers provided the estimated nucleated cell counts. TCRdb keeps only in-frame clones here, not all; method: immunoSEQ multiplex PCR. D and trimming come from the DNA, and the V and J calls and clone size come from that table. The sample has 450,000 or so clones, approximately 92% seen once. Sequencing used peripheral blood. This clonotype originated in a man between 18 and 35 years old with COVID-19, enrolled during active disease. The chain has TRBV6-5 and TRBJ1-5; D is possibly TRBD1 (5 bases). The CDR3 nucleotides read TGTGCCAGCAGGCAGGGTGCGGGCAATCAGCCCCAGCATTTT. It encodes CASRQGAGNQPQHF.